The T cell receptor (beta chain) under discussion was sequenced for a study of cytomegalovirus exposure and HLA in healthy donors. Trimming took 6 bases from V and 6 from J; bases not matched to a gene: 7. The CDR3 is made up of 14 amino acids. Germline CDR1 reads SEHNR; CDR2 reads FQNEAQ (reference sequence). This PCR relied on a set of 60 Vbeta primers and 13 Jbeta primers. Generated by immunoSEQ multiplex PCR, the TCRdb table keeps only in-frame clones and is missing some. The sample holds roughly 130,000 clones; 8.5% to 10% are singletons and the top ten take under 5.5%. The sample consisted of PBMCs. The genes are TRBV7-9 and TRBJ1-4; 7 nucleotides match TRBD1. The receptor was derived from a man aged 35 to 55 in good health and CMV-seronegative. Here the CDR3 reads CASSPDREYEKLFF. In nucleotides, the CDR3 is TGTGCCAGCAGTCCCGACAGGGAGTATGAAAAACTGTTTTTT.